This entry lists 17 T cell receptor beta chains sequenced from one sample in a study of siplizumab effects on memory and regulatory T cells. Some clones are missing from TCRdb's copy, which holds only in-frame ones; the method was immunoSEQ multiplex PCR. The data contain roughly 80,000 clones, roughly 87% of them singletons. Sequencing was done on a sample of Tregs sorted from blood. The receptors originated from a human donor in good health.

The chain has TRBV30 and TRBJ2-2; D call uncertain. CDR1 GTSNPN and CDR2 SVGIG come from the germline V gene (reference sequence). Between the trimmed V and J ends, which lost 0 bases and 2 bases, there was a span of 4 bases. The CDR3 is 13 amino acids. CDR3 sequence reads: CAWSVFNTGELFF. The CDR3 bases are TGTGCCTGGAGTGTTTTCAACACCGGGGAGCTGTTTTTT. The full variable domain, in which reference TRBV30 and TRBJ2-2 provide the parts outside the CDR3, is SQTIHQWPATLVQPVGSPLSLECTVEGTSNPNLYWYRQAAGRGLQLLFYSVGIGQISSEVPQNLSASRPQDRQFILSSKKLLLSDSGFYLCAWSVFNTGELFFGEGSRLTVL.

This chain joins TRBV7-3 and TRBJ1-2; 10 nucleotides align to TRBD1. Germline values: CDR1 SGHTA, CDR2 FQGTGA. The CDR3 has 16 amino acids. The V and J ends lost 3 bases and 3 bases, in that order; junction bases with no gene match: 7. CDR3 residues: CASSLQPGQGYYGYTF. In DNA, the CDR3 is TGTGCCAGCAGCTTGCAACCGGGACAGGGGTACTATGGCTACACCTTC. The full variable domain, completed using reference TRBV7-3 and TRBJ1-2, is GAGVSQTPSNKVTEKGKYVELRCDPISGHTALYWYRQSLGQGPEFLIYFQGTGAADDSGLPNDRFFAVRPEGSVSTLKIQRTERGDSAVYLCASSLQPGQGYYGYTFGSGTRLTVV.

The V and J genes are TRBV9 and TRBJ2-7, with D possibly matching TRBD2 (6 bases). CDR3 length: 18 residues. V was pared by 0 bases and J by 0 bases, with 19 bases between. Germline-derived CDR1 and CDR2 are SGDLS and YYNGEE. The CDR3 loop reads CASSVDPQAGSSSYEQYF. The CDR3 coding sequence is TGTGCCAGCAGCGTAGACCCCCAGGCGGGGAGTAGCTCCTACGAGCAGTACTTC.

The gene calls are TRBV18 and TRBJ1-3; D may be TRBD1 (5 bases). This CDR3 contains 14 residues. V was pared by 5 bases and J by 0 bases, with 8 bases between. CDR1 is KGHSH and CDR2 is LQKENI in the germline V gene. DNA of the CDR3: TGTGCCAGCTCAGGGGACTCCTCTGGAAACACCATATATTTT. Protein: CASSGDSSGNTIYF.

J is TRBJ2-1 and V is TRBV15, with TRBD2 matching over 8 bases. The CDR3 covers 16 residues. Germline CDR1 is LNHNV and CDR2 is YYDKDF (reference sequence). J was trimmed by 2 bases and V by 1 base; bases with no gene match: 4. This chain's CDR3 is CATSRGTGGPYNEQFF. The CDR3 nucleotides are TGTGCCACCAGCAGAGGCACGGGGGGGCCCTACAATGAGCAGTTCTTC.

This chain uses TRBV7-2 with TRBJ2-7; 8 bases agree with TRBD1. With 3 bases clipped from V and 1 base from J, the junction kept 5 bases outside the gene matches. The CDR3 runs to 15 residues. CDR1 and CDR2 (germline): SGHTA, FQGNSA. This CDR3 is CASSLGQVGSYEQYF. For the CDR3, the DNA is TGTGCCAGCAGCTTGGGACAGGTGGGATCCTACGAGCAGTACTTC.

The V call is TRBV5-1, the J call TRBJ2-7; maybe TRBD2 (6 bases). The CDR3 contains 12 residues. The V gene lost 3 bases and the J gene lost 7 bases, with 11 bases spanning the gap. Germline CDR1 SGHRS, CDR2 YFSETQ. CDR3: CASSSAGREQYF. In DNA form, the CDR3 reads TGCGCCAGCAGCTCTGCGGGGAGGGAGCAGTACTTC.

The chain recombines TRBV28 with TRBJ1-6; no clear D gene. Germline CDR1 and CDR2: MDHEN and SYDVKM. Deletions cut 3 bases from V and 13 bases from J, with 13 bases between. The CDR3 covers 13 residues. As DNA, the CDR3 is TGTGCCAGCAGTTTCTCTCAATGGTCTCCCCTCCACTTT. This encodes CASSFSQWSPLHF.

This chain connects TRBV6-5 to TRBJ1-5; 7 bases fit TRBD1. Trimming at V came to 6 bases and at J to 2 bases, leaving 4 bases not matched to a gene. This CDR3 contains 14 residues. Germline assignment: CDR1 MNHEY and CDR2 SVGAGI. The CDR3 nucleotides read TGTGCCAGCAGGTTGACAGGGCGCAATCAGCCCCAGCATTTT. It encodes CASRLTGRNQPQHF.

This rearrangement joins TRBV30 to TRBJ2-2, with TRBD1 matching 9 bases. Per germline, CDR1 GTSNPN and CDR2 SVGIG (reference sequence). The trim removed 4 bases at V and 6 bases at J, leaving 9 bases unmatched. This CDR3 is 15 amino acids long. CDR3 sequence: CAWIKPGQGSGELFF. CDR3 bases: TGTGCCTGGATTAAACCGGGACAGGGTTCCGGGGAGCTGTTTTTT.

V usage is TRBV5-4 and J usage is TRBJ2-1; TRBD2 might be the D (5 bases). Per germline, CDR1 SGHNT and CDR2 YYREEE (reference sequence). V was pared by 3 bases and J by 6 bases, with 16 bases between. The CDR3 is made up of 15 amino acids. CDR3 in amino acids: CASSSDGLPINEQFF. CDR3 in DNA: TGTGCCAGCAGCTCGGACGGACTCCCTATCAATGAGCAGTTCTTC. Using reference TRBV5-4 and TRBJ2-1 for the parts outside the CDR3, the full variable domain is ETGVTQSPTHLIKTRGQQVTLRCSSQSGHNTVSWYQQALGQGPQFIFQYYREEENGRGNFPPRFSGLQFPNYSSELNVNALELDDSALYLCASSSDGLPINEQFFGPGTRLTVL.

The chain uses TRBV5-1 and TRBJ2-5; no reliable D call. Germline CDR1 and CDR2: SGHRS and YFSETQ. The CDR3 runs to 13 residues. Trimming stripped 1 base from V and 2 bases from J, with 6 bases between. The CDR3 DNA sequence: TGCGCCAGCAGCTTGTTAGGTCAAGAGACCCAGTACTTC. Translating gives CASSLLGQETQYF.

This clone was picked up one time. V is TRBV28 and J is TRBJ2-2, with 8 bases lining up with TRBD1. The CDR3 length is 15 residues. Germline-derived CDR1 and CDR2 are MDHEN and SYDVKM. After removal of 6 bases from V and 5 bases from J, the junction contained 8 bases not matched to a gene. This chain's CDR3 is CASRLTGVKTGELFF. The DNA for the CDR3 is TGTGCCAGCAGACTGACAGGGGTCAAGACCGGGGAGCTGTTTTTT.

In DNA form, the CDR3 reads TGCAGCGTTGCGGACAAAACCTACGAGCAGTACTTC. This encodes CSVADKTYEQYF. This rearrangement joins TRBV29-1 to TRBJ2-7, with D possibly being TRBD1 (5 bases). This CDR3 is 12 amino acids long. Per the germline V gene, CDR1 is SQVTM and CDR2 is ANQGSEA. Trimming cost V 4 bases and J 2 bases, with 9 bases left between them.

The chain combines TRBV19 with TRBJ1-2; D unresolved. CDR1 LNHDA and CDR2 SQIVND come from the germline V gene (reference sequence). The CDR3 extends over 14 amino acids. V lost 1 base, J lost 7 bases, and 13 bases lay in between. The CDR3 nucleotides are TGTGCCAGTAGTATAGGGGCGGGAGCAAGTGGCTACACCTTC. As protein: CASSIGAGASGYTF.

The rearrangement uses TRBV29-1 and TRBJ2-7, with TRBD2 matching over 7 bases. Germline V gene sequence: CDR1 SQVTM, CDR2 ANQGSEA. This CDR3 comprises 13 residues. The trim removed 8 bases at V and 8 bases at J, leaving 15 bases unmatched. The CDR3 here is CSTWEGGDVKQYF. The CDR3 DNA follows: TGCAGCACCTGGGAGGGAGGGGACGTGAAGCAGTACTTC.

As DNA, the CDR3 is TGCGCCAGCAGCCAAGATCCTATACGCCCGGACCACTATGGCTACACCTTC. Translation: CASSQDPIRPDHYGYTF. This chain uses TRBV4-1 with TRBJ1-2; D is uncertain. Trimming removed 0 bases at V and 3 bases at J, with 17 bases between. This CDR3 spans 17 amino acids. Germline CDR1 MGHRA, CDR2 YSYEKL.